This TCR beta chain was recovered during a study of blood T cell repertoires in COVID-19. V gave up 0 bases and J gave up 2 bases, with 8 bases separating them. Germline lookup yields CDR1 SGDLS and CDR2 YYNGEE. The CDR3 loop spans 14 amino acids. Sequenced by immunoSEQ multiplex PCR; TCRdb stores in-frame clones only, minus some. The profile covers under 200,000 clones, with 80% to 90% appearing a single time and around 2.3% taken by the ten largest. The clonotype comes from an older man with active or convalescent COVID-19. The rearrangement uses TRBV9 and TRBJ2-5, with D tentatively TRBD2 (5 bases). Sequencing was done on a sample of peripheral blood. The CDR3 DNA reads as TGTGCCAGCAGCGTAGACCCGGGACAAGAGACCCAGTACTTC. Translating gives CASSVDPGQETQYF.